This is a list of T cell receptor beta chains from one sample in a study of CD8 T cells in Susac syndrome. TCRdb redid the calling of the immunoSEQ multiplex PCR reads with MiXCR, one entry per CDR3 protein. The sample gives around 79,000 distinct CDR3 sequences, 85% to 95% of which show up once; approximately 0.4% is in the top ten. The sample consisted of CD8+ T cells from PBMCs. These receptors were collected from a human donor with multiple sclerosis. Both conserved end residues are part of each CDR3. A D gene is named only where the DNA matches it firmly. The size of a clone is reported for some rows only, either as once, few or many, or as a class for expanded clones.

J: TRBJ2-2
size: .
V: TRBV9
D: TRBD2
DNA: TGTGCCAGCAGCACTCCGGTCGGGGGGGCGGTTTTGAACACCGGGGAGCTGTTTTTT
CDR3: CASSTPVGGAVLNTGELFF

J: TRBJ1-2
size: .
V: TRBV5-6
D: .
DNA: TGTGCCAGCAGCTTGGCCAAGGGTGTAAGTGGCTACACCTTC
CDR3: CASSLAKGVSGYTF

J: TRBJ2-1
size: once
V: TRBV19
D: .
DNA: TGTGCCAGTAGTCCTCTACGGTCGACCAATGAGCAGTTCTTC
CDR3: CASSPLRSTNEQFF

J: TRBJ1-5
size: .
V: TRBV19
D: .
DNA: TGTGCCAGTAGTATGGGCGGAACCAATCAGCCCCAGCATTTT
CDR3: CASSMGGTNQPQHF

J: TRBJ1-1
size: .
V: TRBV12-3/TRBV12-4
D: .
DNA: TGTGCCAGCAGTCCACGGGAGGGGGGGCTCAACACTGAAGCTTTCTTT
CDR3: CASSPREGGLNTEAFF

J: TRBJ2-5
size: .
V: TRBV7-6
D: .
DNA: TGTGCCAGCAGCTTAGAAGTCAGCTACCAAGAGACCCAGTACTTC
CDR3: CASSLEVSYQETQYF

J: TRBJ1-5
size: .
V: TRBV7-9
D: .
DNA: TGTGCCAGCAGCTTTGACAGTCAGCCCCAGCATTTT
CDR3: CASSFDSQPQHF

J: TRBJ1-5
size: .
V: TRBV6-6
D: .
DNA: TGTGCCAGCAGTCCAGGGCGCAATCAGCCCCAGCATTTT
CDR3: CASSPGRNQPQHF

J: TRBJ2-7
size: .
V: TRBV29-1
D: .
DNA: TGCAGCGCCGCGGACAGCGGTGCCTACGAGCAGTACTTC
CDR3: CSAADSGAYEQYF

J: TRBJ2-3
size: once
V: TRBV27
D: .
DNA: TGTGCCAGCAGTTTGGGGGGGGCCCGCGGGACGCAGTATTTT
CDR3: CASSLGGARGTQYF

J: TRBJ1-5
size: .
V: TRBV9
D: .
DNA: TGTGCCAGCAGTGCCTCGGGGCTTAGCAATCAGCCCCAGCATTTT
CDR3: CASSASGLSNQPQHF

J: TRBJ1-1
size: .
V: TRBV20-1
D: TRBD1
DNA: TGCAGTGCTGTGGACAGGATGAACACTGAAGCTTTCTTT
CDR3: CSAVDRMNTEAFF

J: TRBJ2-7
size: .
V: TRBV23-1
D: .
DNA: TGCGCCAGCAGGCAAGTCGGGGGTTTCCCCTCTAATTGCTACGAGCAGTACTTC
CDR3: CASRQVGGFPSNCYEQYF

J: TRBJ2-1
size: .
V: TRBV9
D: TRBD1
DNA: TGTGCCAGCAGCGTAGCCGGCAGGGGGAACAATGAGCAGTTCTTC
CDR3: CASSVAGRGNNEQFF

J: TRBJ2-7
size: .
V: TRBV12-3/TRBV12-4
D: TRBD2
DNA: TGTGCCAGCAGTTTCTTGGGACTAGGTGGCCACGAGCAGTACTTC
CDR3: CASSFLGLGGHEQYF

J: TRBJ2-2
size: .
V: TRBV4-3
D: TRBD2
DNA: TGCGCCAGCAGCACAACTAGCGGGGGGGCGATCGGGGAGCTGTTTTTT
CDR3: CASSTTSGGAIGELFF

J: TRBJ2-6
size: .
V: TRBV15
D: .
DNA: TGTGCCACCAGCCCCCAGGGTTCTGGGGCCAACGTCCTGACTTTC
CDR3: CATSPQGSGANVLTF

J: TRBJ1-5
size: .
V: TRBV7-9
D: .
DNA: TGTGCCAGCAGCATAGGGCATCAGCCCCAGCATTTT
CDR3: CASSIGHQPQHF

J: TRBJ2-7
size: .
V: TRBV19
D: .
DNA: TGTGCCAGTAGTATAGTCCCCGGCTACGAGCAGTACTTC
CDR3: CASSIVPGYEQYF

J: TRBJ2-1
size: .
V: TRBV2
D: TRBD1
DNA: TGTGCCATCCCCGGGACAGGGGGGAACAATGAGCAGTTCTTC
CDR3: CAIPGTGGNNEQFF

J: TRBJ2-1
size: .
V: TRBV4-2
D: TRBD2
DNA: TGTGCCAGCAGCCCCGGGACTAGCGGGAGGGAGTCCTACAATGAGCAGTTCTTC
CDR3: CASSPGTSGRESYNEQFF

J: TRBJ1-2
size: .
V: TRBV10-3
D: TRBD1
DNA: TGTGCCATCAGTGAGCCCTCGCAGGGGGTAAACTATGGCTACACCTTC
CDR3: CAISEPSQGVNYGYTF

J: TRBJ2-1
size: .
V: TRBV29-1
D: TRBD1
DNA: TGCAGCGTTGAAATTACAGGGGAGTTCAATGAGCAGTTCTTC
CDR3: CSVEITGEFNEQFF

J: TRBJ1-1
size: .
V: TRBV5-1
D: .
DNA: TGCGCCAGCAGCTTGGGATCGGACTCTGAAGCTTTCTTT
CDR3: CASSLGSDSEAFF

J: TRBJ1-1
size: .
V: TRBV6-1
D: .
DNA: TGTGCCAGCACCTTAAGAGGGGGGGCAAATGAAGCTTTCTTT
CDR3: CASTLRGGANEAFF

J: TRBJ2-2
size: .
V: TRBV9
D: .
DNA: TGTGCCAGCAGCTCCAGAGGGGGAAGGGTCCCCGGGGAGCTGTTTTTT
CDR3: CASSSRGGRVPGELFF

J: TRBJ1-2
size: few
V: TRBV19
D: TRBD1
DNA: TGTGCCAGTAGTTCTACAGGGGACTATGGCTACACCTTC
CDR3: CASSSTGDYGYTF

J: TRBJ2-7
size: .
V: TRBV10-3
D: .
DNA: TGTGCCATCAGTGAGGGTTTGTCCTACGAGCAGTACTTC
CDR3: CAISEGLSYEQYF

J: TRBJ1-1
size: .
V: TRBV7-2
D: .
DNA: TGTGCCAGCAGTTGGACAGACCTGTGGACTGAAGCTTTCTTT
CDR3: CASSWTDLWTEAFF

J: TRBJ2-3
size: .
V: TRBV13
D: TRBD1
DNA: TGTGCCAGCAGCTCCTCACAGGGGGCAGATACGCAGTATTTT
CDR3: CASSSSQGADTQYF

J: TRBJ1-5
size: .
V: TRBV10-2
D: .
DNA: TGCGCCAGCAGTGAGACCAGGGAGTATAATCAGCCCCAGCATTTT
CDR3: CASSETREYNQPQHF

J: TRBJ2-3
size: once
V: TRBV29-1
D: TRBD2
DNA: TGCAGCGTTGCGGGGGGAGTAGCAGATACGCAGTATTTT
CDR3: CSVAGGVADTQYF

J: TRBJ2-7
size: .
V: TRBV7-9
D: TRBD1
DNA: TGTGCCAGCAGCTCACCAGGGACAGGGGGCGACGGTGAGCAGTACTTC
CDR3: CASSSPGTGGDGEQYF

J: TRBJ2-1
size: .
V: TRBV5-1
D: TRBD1
DNA: TGCGCCAGCAGCTTCCGACAGGGGGTCACCAATGAGCAGTTCTTC
CDR3: CASSFRQGVTNEQFF

J: TRBJ2-7
size: .
V: TRBV3-1
D: TRBD1
DNA: TGTGCCAGCAGCCAAGTCCGGGACAGGGCTACCTACGAGCAGTACTTC
CDR3: CASSQVRDRATYEQYF